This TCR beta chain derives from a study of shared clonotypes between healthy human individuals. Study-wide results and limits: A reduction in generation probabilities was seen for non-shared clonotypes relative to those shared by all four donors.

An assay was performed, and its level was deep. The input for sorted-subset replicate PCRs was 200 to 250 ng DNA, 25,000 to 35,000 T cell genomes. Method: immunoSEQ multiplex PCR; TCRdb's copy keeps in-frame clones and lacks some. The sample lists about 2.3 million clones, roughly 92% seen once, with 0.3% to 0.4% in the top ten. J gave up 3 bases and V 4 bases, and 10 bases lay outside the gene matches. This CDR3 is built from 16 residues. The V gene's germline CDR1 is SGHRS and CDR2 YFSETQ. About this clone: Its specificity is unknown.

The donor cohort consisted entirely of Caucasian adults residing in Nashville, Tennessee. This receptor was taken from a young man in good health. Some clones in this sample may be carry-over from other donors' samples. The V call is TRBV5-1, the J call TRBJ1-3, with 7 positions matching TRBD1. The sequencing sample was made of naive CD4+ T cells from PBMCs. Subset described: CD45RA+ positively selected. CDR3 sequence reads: CASSRQRQGGGNTIYF. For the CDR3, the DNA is TGCGCCAGCAGCCGCCAGCGACAGGGAGGTGGAAACACCATATATTTT.